Reported below is one TCR beta chain. Its antigen is as yet unknown. These data belong to a study of cytomegalovirus exposure and HLA in healthy donors. Amplification used 60 Vbeta primers and 13 Jbeta primers. The repertoire was sequenced with immunoSEQ multiplex PCR; TCRdb's copy has only in-frame clones and lacks some. The sample records about 160,000 clones, 85% being singletons. Findings of the study overall: Researchers had no immune exposure information except CMV serostatus available. Productive rates of about 90% or about 30% were seen for most TCR beta V segments in an earlier analysis.

The V and J ends lost 6 bases and 7 bases respectively, with 16 bases between them. In germline, CDR1 is MRHNA, CDR2 SNTAGT. The CDR3 contains 14 residues. What was sequenced was PBMCs. This chain connects TRBV6-4 to TRBJ2-1; TRBD2 might be the D (6 bases). This sequence was found in a boy between 2 and 10 years old in good health and CMV-seronegative. For the CDR3, the DNA is TGTGCCAGCAGAATGGAGAGTGGGAGGAATGAGCAGTTCTTC. This gives the protein CASRMESGRNEQFF.